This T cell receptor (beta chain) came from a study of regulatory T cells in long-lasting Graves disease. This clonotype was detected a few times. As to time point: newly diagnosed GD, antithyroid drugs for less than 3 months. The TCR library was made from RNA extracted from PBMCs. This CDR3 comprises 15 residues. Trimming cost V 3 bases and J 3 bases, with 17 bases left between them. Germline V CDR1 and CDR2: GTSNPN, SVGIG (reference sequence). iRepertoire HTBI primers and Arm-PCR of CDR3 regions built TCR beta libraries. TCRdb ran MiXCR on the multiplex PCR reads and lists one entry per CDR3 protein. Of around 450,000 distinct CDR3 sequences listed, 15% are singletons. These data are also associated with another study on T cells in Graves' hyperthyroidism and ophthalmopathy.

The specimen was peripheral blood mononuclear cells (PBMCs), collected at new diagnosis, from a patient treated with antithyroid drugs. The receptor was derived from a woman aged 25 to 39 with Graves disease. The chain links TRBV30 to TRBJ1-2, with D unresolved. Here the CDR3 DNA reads TGTGCCTGGAGGCGGAACGGAATCAGAGACTATGGCTACACCTTC. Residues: CAWRRNGIRDYGYTF.